This T cell receptor beta chain comes out of a study of response to subunit inactivated influenza vaccine. One entry per CDR3 protein, called by TCRdb with MiXCR from the RT-PCR reads. The sample records about 520,000 distinct CDR3 sequences, roughly 7.9% being singletons. The germline V gene has CDR1 KGHDR and CDR2 SFDVKD. This CDR3 has 16 residues. The ends were cut back, 4 bases at V and 2 bases at J, with 14 bases in the middle. This clonotype was observed many times. Its antigen is still unknown. General study results and limits: Authors suggested seasonal influenza vaccinations each recruit few new T cells.

Sequences were derived from PBMCs from blood, sampled less than 30 months after vaccination. This clonotype was sampled from a man between 45 and 75 years old who received an inactivated influenza vaccine. The chain employs TRBV24-1 and TRBJ1-5; D is possibly TRBD1 (6 bases). CDR3: CATSEGARSGNQPQHF. DNA for the CDR3: TGTGCCACCAGTGAGGGGGCGCGAAGTGGCAATCAGCCCCAGCATTTT.